This TCR beta chain is drawn from a study of T cells in narcolepsy. Findings and caveats of the study: HCRT-specific and TRIB2-specific autoreactive clonotypes appeared among same-patient CSF and blood CD4+ clonotypes. No autoreactive T cell clone sequences appeared in some memory CD4+ repertoires. Reportedly, autoreactive clonotypes were serially detected in patients' blood but not controls'.

Profiling relied on immunoSEQ multiplex PCR, and the TCRdb table lists in-frame clones only, not all of them. The sample carries over 30,000 clones, approximately 86% recorded once. Of note for this clone: As yet, its antigen is unknown.

There are 13 residues in the CDR3. Trimming shortened V by 6 bases and J by 8 bases, and 12 bases separated the two germline ends. Per the germline V gene, CDR1 is SGHDT and CDR2 is YYEEEE. This chain joins TRBV5-6 and TRBJ1-6; D gene uncertain. Sequencing was carried out using CD45RA- memory CD4+ T cells from PBMCs. The sequence was collected from a human donor with narcolepsy. Here the CDR3 DNA reads TGTGCCAGCACCTCAGGACGGGATTCACCCCTCCACTTT. Translating it yields CASTSGRDSPLHF.